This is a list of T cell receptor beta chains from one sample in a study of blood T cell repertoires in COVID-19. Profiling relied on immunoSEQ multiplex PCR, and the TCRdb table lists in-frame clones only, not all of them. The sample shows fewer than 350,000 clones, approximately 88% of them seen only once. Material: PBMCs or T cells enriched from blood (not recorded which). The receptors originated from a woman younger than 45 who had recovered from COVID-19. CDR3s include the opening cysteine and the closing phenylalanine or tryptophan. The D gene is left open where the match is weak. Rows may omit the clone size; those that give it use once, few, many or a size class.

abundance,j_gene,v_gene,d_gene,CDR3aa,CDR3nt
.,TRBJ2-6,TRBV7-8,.,CASSSPGMSGANVLTF,TGTGCCAGCAGTTCGCCAGGGATGTCTGGGGCCAACGTCCTGACTTTC
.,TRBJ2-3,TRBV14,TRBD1,CASSLRTGAQSTDTQYF,TGTGCCAGCAGCCTAAGGACAGGGGCGCAAAGCACAGATACGCAGTATTTT
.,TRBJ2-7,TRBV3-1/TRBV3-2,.,CASSPLWELNEQYF,TGTGCCAGCAGCCCCTTGTGGGAGTTGAACGAGCAGTACTTC
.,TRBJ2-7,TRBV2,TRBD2,CASSGTSGFFPGEQYF,TGTGCCAGCAGTGGGACTAGCGGGTTTTTTCCTGGCGAGCAGTACTTC
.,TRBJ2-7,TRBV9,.,CASSVGDTVANEQYF,TGTGCCAGCAGCGTCGGGGACACAGTGGCTAACGAGCAGTACTTC
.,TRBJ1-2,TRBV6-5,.,CASSSGPRGYGYTF,TGTGCCAGCAGCTCCGGGCCCCGGGGCTATGGCTACACCTTC
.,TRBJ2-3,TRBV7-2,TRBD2,CASSPGRGTYTDTQYF,TGTGCCAGCAGCCCCGGGCGGGGGACCTACACAGATACGCAGTATTTT
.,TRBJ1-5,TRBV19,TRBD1,CASSIGQGLQPQHF,TGTGCCAGTAGTATAGGACAGGGACTTCAGCCCCAGCATTTT
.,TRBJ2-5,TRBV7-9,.,CASSLAGQSRYGETQYF,TGTGCCAGCAGCTTAGCAGGACAGTCAAGATACGGAGAGACCCAGTACTTC
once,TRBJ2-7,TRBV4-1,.,CASSQDELGLTYEQYF,TGCGCCAGCAGCCAAGATGAACTTGGACTGACCTACGAGCAGTACTTC
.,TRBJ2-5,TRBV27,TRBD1,CASRFDRARQETQYF,TGTGCCAGCAGGTTCGACAGGGCTCGCCAAGAGACCCAGTACTTC
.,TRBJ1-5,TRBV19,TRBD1,CASSTGTGGRQPQHF,TGTGCCAGTAGTACCGGGACAGGGGGCCGTCAGCCCCAGCATTTT
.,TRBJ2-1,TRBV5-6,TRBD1,CASSLTLTGIGYNEQFF,TGTGCCAGCAGCCTTACCCTGACAGGGATTGGCTACAATGAGCAGTTCTTC
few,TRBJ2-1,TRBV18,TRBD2,CASSPLPLSGRADEQFF,TGTGCCAGCTCACCACTTCCCCTAAGCGGGAGGGCGGATGAGCAGTTCTTC
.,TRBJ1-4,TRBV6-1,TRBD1,CASSEGGTGEKLFF,TGTGCCAGCAGTGAAGGGGGGACAGGTGAAAAACTGTTTTTT
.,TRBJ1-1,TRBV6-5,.,CASRPQGAATEAFF,TGTGCCAGCAGACCACAGGGTGCGGCCACTGAAGCTTTCTTT
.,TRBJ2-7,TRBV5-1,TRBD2,CASRGRVNYEQYF,TGCGCCAGCAGAGGGAGGGTAAACTACGAGCAGTACTTC
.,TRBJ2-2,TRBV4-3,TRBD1,CASSRFPSGGEGGELFF,TGCGCCAGCAGCCGATTTCCCTCAGGGGGCGAAGGCGGGGAGCTGTTTTTT
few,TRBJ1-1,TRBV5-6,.,CASSLGGGLNTEAFF,TGTGCCAGCAGCTTGGGGGGAGGGTTGAACACTGAAGCTTTCTTT
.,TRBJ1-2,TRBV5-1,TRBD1,CASSLRNRDRDYGYTF,TGCGCCAGCAGCTTAAGAAACCGGGACAGGGACTATGGCTACACCTTC
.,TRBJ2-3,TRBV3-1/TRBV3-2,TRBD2,CASSLPRTSGSPDTQYF,TGTGCCAGCAGCCTCCCACGGACTAGCGGGAGCCCAGATACGCAGTATTTT
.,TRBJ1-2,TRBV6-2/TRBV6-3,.,CASSSDRYGYTF,TGTGCCAGCAGTTCGGACAGATATGGCTACACCTTC
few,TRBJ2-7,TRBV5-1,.,CASSPDSVRYEQYF,TGCGCCAGCAGCCCTGACAGTGTACGGTACGAGCAGTACTTC
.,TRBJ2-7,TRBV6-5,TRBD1,CATGTAYEQYF,TGTGCCACCGGGACAGCCTACGAGCAGTACTTC
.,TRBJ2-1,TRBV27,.,CASSPPGNHNEQFF,TGTGCCAGCAGTCCCCCCGGGAATCACAATGAGCAGTTCTTC
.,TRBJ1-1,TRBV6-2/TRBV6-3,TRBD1,CASSWTGGGTEAFF,TGTGCCAGCAGTTGGACAGGGGGCGGGACTGAAGCTTTCTTT
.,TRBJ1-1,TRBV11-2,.,CASSLGPGTGTEAFF,TGTGCCAGCAGCTTAGGACCGGGGACTGGCACTGAAGCTTTCTTT
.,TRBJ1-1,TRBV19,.,CASNQGAVNTEAFF,TGTGCCAGTAATCAGGGCGCAGTGAACACTGAAGCTTTCTTT
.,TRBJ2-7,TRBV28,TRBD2,CASSLWAGGGGTALSAGQYF,TGTGCCAGCAGTTTATGGGCGGGAGGAGGCGGGACTGCCCTATCGGCCGGGCAGTACTTC
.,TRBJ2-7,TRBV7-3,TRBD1,CASSARTGAAQYF,TGTGCCAGCAGCGCCAGGACAGGGGCGGCGCAGTACTTC
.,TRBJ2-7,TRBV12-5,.,CASGLVDGGRAYEQYF,TGTGCTAGTGGTTTGGTCGACGGGGGGCGCGCCTACGAGCAGTACTTC
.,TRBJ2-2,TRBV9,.,CASTGNTGELFF,TGTGCCAGCACGGGGAACACCGGGGAGCTGTTTTTT
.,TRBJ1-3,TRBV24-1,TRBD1,CATSSTGGAGNTIYF,TGTGCCACCAGTTCCACAGGGGGTGCTGGAAACACCATATATTTT
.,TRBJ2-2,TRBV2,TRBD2,CASSWTSGNTGELFF,TGTGCCAGCAGTTGGACTAGCGGAAACACCGGGGAGCTGTTTTTT
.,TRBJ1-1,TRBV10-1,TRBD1,CASSESPDRVRGAFF,TGCGCCAGCAGTGAGTCCCCCGACAGGGTGCGCGGAGCTTTCTTT
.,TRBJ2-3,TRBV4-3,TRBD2,CASSQGSGGSTDTQYF,TGCGCCAGCAGCCAGGGTAGCGGGGGAAGCACAGATACGCAGTATTTT
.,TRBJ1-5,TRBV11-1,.,CASSEGWSCNQPQHF,TGTGCCAGCAGCGAGGGATGGAGTTGCAATCAGCCCCAGCATTTT
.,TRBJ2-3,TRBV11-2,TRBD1,CASSLGPGTGADTQYF,TGTGCCAGCAGCTTAGGTCCTGGAACAGGGGCAGATACGCAGTATTTT
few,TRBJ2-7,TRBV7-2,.,CASSFLDYFYEQYF,TGTGCCAGCAGCTTCCTGGACTATTTTTACGAGCAGTACTTC
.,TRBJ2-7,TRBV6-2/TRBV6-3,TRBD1,CASSYVDRGQNYEQYF,TGTGCCAGCAGTTACGTAGACAGGGGGCAGAACTACGAGCAGTACTTC
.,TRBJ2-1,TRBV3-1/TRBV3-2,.,CASSQRGTFYNEQFF,TGTGCCAGCAGCCAAAGAGGGACATTTTACAATGAGCAGTTCTTC
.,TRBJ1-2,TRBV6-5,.,CASSFAGDGYTF,TGTGCCAGCAGTTTCGCGGGGGACGGCTACACCTTC
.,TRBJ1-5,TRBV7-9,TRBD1,CASGWTGGGQPQHF,TGTGCCAGCGGGTGGACAGGGGGCGGTCAGCCCCAGCATTTT
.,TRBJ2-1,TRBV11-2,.,CASSLEGLEQFF,TGTGCCAGCAGCTTAGAGGGGCTAGAGCAGTTCTTC
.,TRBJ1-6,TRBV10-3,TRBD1,CATNPGTGVGSPLHF,TGTGCCACCAACCCCGGGACAGGGGTCGGATCACCCCTCCACTTT
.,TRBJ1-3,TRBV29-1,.,CSVEDWQGRRGNTIYF,TGCAGCGTTGAAGATTGGCAGGGGCGCCGAGGAAACACCATATATTTT